The entry below gives a single T cell receptor (beta chain) sequence along with its context. Sequencing was performed with immunoSEQ multiplex PCR; in TCRdb, only in-frame clones are kept and a portion is missing. The repertoire holds 250,000 to 350,000 clones, with around nine tenths as singletons. Germline V gives CDR1 LGHNA, CDR2 YNFKEQ. V lost 4 bases and J lost 9, with 19 bases in between. The CDR3 spans 15 residues. Participants were aged roughly 18 to 90 years, lived in roughly 23 US areas, and enrolled virtually. The entry originates in a study of blood T cell repertoires in COVID-19. Study-level background: PBMCs, B-cell-depleted T cells, or T cells provided the cDNA or gDNA that made up the material.

The sequence came from a man in his 60s who had recovered from COVID-19. Sample: PBMCs or T cells enriched from blood (not recorded which). The rearrangement uses TRBV4-2 and TRBJ2-1; D possibly corresponds to TRBD2 (5 bases). This CDR3 reads CASSPPGREAIEQFF. The CDR3 nucleotides are TGTGCCAGCAGCCCCCCGGGCCGGGAAGCTATTGAGCAGTTCTTC.